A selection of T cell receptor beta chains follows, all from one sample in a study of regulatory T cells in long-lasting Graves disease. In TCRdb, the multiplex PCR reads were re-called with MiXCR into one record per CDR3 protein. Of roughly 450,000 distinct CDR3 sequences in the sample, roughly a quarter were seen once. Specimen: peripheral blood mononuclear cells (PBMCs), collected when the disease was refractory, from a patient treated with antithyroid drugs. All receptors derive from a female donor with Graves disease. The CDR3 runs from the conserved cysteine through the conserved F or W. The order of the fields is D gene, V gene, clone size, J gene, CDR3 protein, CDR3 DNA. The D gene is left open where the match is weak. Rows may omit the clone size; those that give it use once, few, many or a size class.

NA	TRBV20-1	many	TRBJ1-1	CSATPEGELTEAFF	TGCAGTGCTACCCCGGAAGGGGAGTTGACTGAAGCTTTCTTT
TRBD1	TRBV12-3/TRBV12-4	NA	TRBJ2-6	CASSPIPTGPGANVLTF	TGTGCCAGCAGTCCTATCCCGACAGGGCCCGGGGCCAACGTCCTGACTTTC
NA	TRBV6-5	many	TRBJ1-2	CASSYLPRGNYGYTF	TGTGCCAGCAGTTACCTTCCGAGAGGTAACTATGGCTACACCTTC
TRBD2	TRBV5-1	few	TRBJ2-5	CASMTSGSRLETQYF	TGCGCCAGCATGACTAGCGGGAGTCGGTTAGAGACCCAGTACTTC
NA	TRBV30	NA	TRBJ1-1	CAWNDKLEAFF	TGTGCCTGGAACGATAAACTTGAAGCTTTCTTT
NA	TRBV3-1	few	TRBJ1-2	CASSQWGPDFLDF	TGTGCCAGCAGCCAATGGGGCCCTGACTTTCTCGACTTC
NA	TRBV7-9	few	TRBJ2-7	CASSLDRAVVYEQYF	TGTGCCAGCAGCTTAGACAGGGCCGTGGTCTACGAGCAGTACTTC
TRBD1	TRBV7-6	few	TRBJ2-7	CASSLAVQGAEQYF	TGTGCCAGCAGCTTAGCCGTACAGGGGGCCGAGCAGTACTTC
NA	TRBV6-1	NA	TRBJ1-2	CASTSGRMNGYTF	TGTGCCAGCACCTCAGGACGGATGAATGGCTACACCTTC
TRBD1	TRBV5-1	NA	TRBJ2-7	CASSLIETGGRNYEQYF	TGCGCCAGCAGCTTGATTGAGACAGGGGGCAGAAACTACGAGCAGTACTTC
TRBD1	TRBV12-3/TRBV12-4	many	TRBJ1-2	CASSRQQGGYTF	TGTGCCAGCAGCCGACAACAGGGGGGCTACACCTTC
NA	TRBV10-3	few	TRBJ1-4	CASAQKTGIEKLFF	TGTGCCTCAGCCCAAAAAACGGGGATTGAAAAACTGTTTTTT
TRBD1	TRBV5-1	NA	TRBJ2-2	CASRQGWKTGELFF	TGCGCCAGCAGACAGGGGTGGAAGACCGGGGAGCTGTTTTTT
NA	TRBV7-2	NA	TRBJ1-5	CASSQNGLGRNQPQHF	TGTGCCAGCAGCCAGAACGGGCTGGGACGCAATCAGCCCCAGCATTTT
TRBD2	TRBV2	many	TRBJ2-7	CASSPLAGGYEQYF	TGTGCCAGCAGTCCCCTAGCGGGAGGCTACGAGCAGTACTTC
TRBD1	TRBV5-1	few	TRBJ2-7	CASTGQGTYEQYF	TGCGCCAGCACAGGACAGGGGACCTACGAGCAGTACTTC
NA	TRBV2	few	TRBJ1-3	CASSTPTGYSGNTIYF	TGTGCCAGCAGCACTCCCACAGGGTACTCTGGAAACACCATATATTTT
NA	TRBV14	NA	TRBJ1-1	CASSRRRGMNTEAFF	TGTGCCAGCAGCCGTCGACGAGGGATGAACACTGAAGCTTTCTTT
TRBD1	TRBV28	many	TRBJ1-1	CASSFLGQGAEAFF	TGTGCCAGCAGTTTCCTCGGACAGGGCGCTGAAGCTTTCTTT
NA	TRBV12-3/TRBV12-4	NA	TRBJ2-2	CASSKQETGELFF	TGTGCCAGCAGTAAACAGGAGACCGGGGAGCTGTTTTTT
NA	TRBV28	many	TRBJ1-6	CASSLSNVAGAHNSPLHF	TGTGCCAGCAGTTTATCAAATGTGGCAGGGGCCCATAATTCACCCCTCCACTTT
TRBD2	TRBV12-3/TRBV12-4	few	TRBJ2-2	CASSPRLAGGPTGELFF	TGTGCCAGCAGTCCCCGTCTAGCGGGAGGACCTACCGGGGAGCTGTTTTTT
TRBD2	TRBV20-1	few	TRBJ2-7	CSAELTSGRSLSYEQYF	TGCAGTGCCGAACTGACTAGCGGGAGGTCACTCTCCTACGAGCAGTACTTC
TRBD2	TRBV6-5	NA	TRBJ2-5	CASSFSSGHRQETQYF	TGTGCCAGCAGTTTTTCTAGCGGGCACCGCCAAGAGACCCAGTACTTC
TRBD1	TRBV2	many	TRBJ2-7	CASTRDSTYEQYF	TGTGCCAGCACCCGGGACAGCACCTACGAGCAGTACTTC
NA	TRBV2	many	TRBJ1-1	CASRPDYTEAFF	TGTGCCAGCCGACCGGACTACACTGAAGCTTTCTTT
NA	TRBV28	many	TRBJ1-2	CASSFSEYGYTF	TGTGCCAGCAGTTTTTCTGAGTATGGCTACACCTTC
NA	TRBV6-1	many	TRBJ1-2	CASSESVRGRTNYGYTF	TGTGCCAGCAGTGAATCCGTCAGGGGAAGAACTAACTATGGCTACACCTTC
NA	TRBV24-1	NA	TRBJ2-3	CATSDRPGTRFTDTQYF	TGTGCCACCAGTGATCGGCCCGGGACTCGTTTTACAGATACGCAGTATTTT
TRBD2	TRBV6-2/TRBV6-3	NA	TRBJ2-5	CASSYVPLAATFQTQYF	TGTGCCAGCAGTTACGTTCCTCTAGCGGCCACTTTCCAGACCCAGTACTTC
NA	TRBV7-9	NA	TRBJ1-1	CASSLAGELTEAFF	TGTGCCAGCAGCTTAGCAGGGGAATTGACTGAAGCTTTCTTT
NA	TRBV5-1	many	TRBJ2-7	CASSLWEGPYEQYF	TGCGCCAGCAGCTTATGGGAAGGGCCCTACGAGCAGTACTTC
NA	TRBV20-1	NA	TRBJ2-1	CSAREEGRASDEQFF	TGCAGTGCTAGAGAGGAAGGCAGGGCGTCGGATGAGCAGTTCTTC
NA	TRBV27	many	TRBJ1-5	CASRSAGSIQPQHF	TGTGCCAGCAGATCAGCGGGGTCCATTCAGCCCCAGCATTTT
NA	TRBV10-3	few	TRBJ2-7	CAIRDSKKDYYEQYF	TGTGCCATCAGGGACAGCAAGAAGGATTACTACGAGCAGTACTTC
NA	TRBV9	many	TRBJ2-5	CASSRGPHQETQYF	TGTGCCAGCAGCCGCGGGCCCCACCAAGAGACCCAGTACTTC
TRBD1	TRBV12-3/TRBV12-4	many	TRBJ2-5	CASSLGQGVGETQYF	TGTGCCAGCAGCCTAGGACAGGGAGTTGGAGAGACCCAGTACTTC